This entry concerns a single T cell receptor (beta chain). Its specific antigen is unknown. Base-call qualities are not available, and no considerably larger clone is one nucleotide away. The entry originates in a study of brain T cells in children with intractable seizures (dated by TCRdb to 2020 to 2023). Context from the whole study: Resected brain tissue from 50 or so pediatric epilepsy surgery cases was initially screened for immune gene transcripts with a NanoString immunology panel. Among the roughly 12 selected surgery cases, eight also had pre-surgery blood sequenced, leaving four with brain tissue only. Study-wide conclusions, independent of this receptor: The patients' HCMV serostatus was not known, and viral specificity was inferred solely from CDR3 sequence similarity. Because pre- and post-surgery blood were sequenced to different depths, clones absent from the pre-surgery sample may reflect undersampling.

The time point label here, explained by the study, means: resected brain tissue, or blood drawn just prior to surgery. The surgery cases showing the highest brain T cell transcript signatures were chosen for TCR beta chain sequencing of brain tissue and, when available, of blood. Before surgery, patients had received at least one anti-epileptic drug. TCR-sequenced patients were children with drug-resistant epilepsy due to tuberous sclerosis complex, focal cortical dysplasia, Rasmussen encephalitis or hemimegalencephaly. The Monarch genomic DNA purification kit was used to extract bulk genomic DNA from unsorted brain tissue and from whole blood. The immunoSEQ assay was used to generate TCR beta chain sequences from genomic DNA. Turning to the authors' computational methods: CDR3 sequences that did not begin with the conserved framework cysteine at position 104 were removed manually. To get clonality, the normalized Shannon's Diversity Index was subtracted from one, giving values from 0 (maximal diversity) to 1 (oligoclonal). To check whether a given CDR3 had different frequencies in two samples, for example brain versus blood, chi-squared comparison-of-proportions tests were used. Public clonotypes were found by searching immuneACCESS, and the VDJdb browser was used to assess similarity to known antiviral clonotypes. Drawn from immuneACCESS, this table holds only the in-frame rearrangements with V and J called that TCRdb kept. Clones are partly lost; checked studies trace under half to an unresolved V gene and leave the rest unexplained. V, J and clone size are taken as reported in that table, and D and trimming were inferred from the DNA itself. This sample holds approximately 77,000 clones; 90% to 95% were observed only once. About 1.4% of the sample comes from the top ten.

From V the trimming removes 2 bases and from J it removes 0 bases, while the gene matches leave 3 bases of the junction unaccounted for. According to the germline V gene, CDR1 reads MDHEN and CDR2 reads SYDVKM. Including cysteine and phenylalanine, the CDR3 has 16 amino acids. Left in the record is the CDR3 DNA by itself, 48 bases read in frame from the first base. The chain was built from TRBV28 and TRBJ2-2, and TRBD1 aligns with 7 junction nucleotides. This material consisted of peripheral blood, taken at surgery. The origin of this receptor is a boy in the first two years of life with tuberous sclerosis and intractable seizures. The base sequence is TGTGCCAGCAGTTTAGAAGACAGGGCGAACACCGGGGAGCTGTTTTTT. It codes for CASSLEDRANTGELFF. With the portions outside the CDR3 filled from the reference TRBV28 and TRBJ2-2 genes, the complete variable region becomes DVKVTQSSRYLVKRTGEKVFLECVQDMDHENMFWYRQDPGLGLRLIYFSYDVKMKEKGDIPEGYSVSREKKERFSLILESASTNQTSMYLCASSLEDRANTGELFFGEGSRLTVL.